Listed here are 17 T cell receptor beta chains from one sample, sequenced in a study of CD8+ T cells in alopecia areata. Treatment here: oral pan-JAK inhibitor, 5-10 mg twice daily. RNA extraction and reverse transcription yielded cDNA as sequencing template. Here immunoSEQ multiplex PCR was the method, and the copy in TCRdb shows in-frame clones only, minus some. The data show 95,000 to 150,000 clones, about 50% seen once. The sample was CD4+ T cells sorted from blood, taken at week 4, from a patient treated with tofacitinib. Every receptor here comes from a human donor with alopecia areata.

The chain carries TRBV29-1 and TRBJ1-2, with D tentatively TRBD1 (6 bases). The CDR3 covers 12 residues. Trimming took off 7 bases at V and 2 bases at J, with 11 bases between the two ends. Per germline, CDR1 SQVTM and CDR2 ANQGSEA. CDR3 DNA: TGCAGCGCCCCGACAGGAAACTATGGCTACACCTTC. Residues: CSAPTGNYGYTF.

The sample holds many counts of this clone. This sequence joins TRBV7-9 and TRBJ1-6; TRBD1 matches 7 bases. Trimming took 3 bases from V and 9 from J; bases not matched to a gene: 2. This CDR3 contains 13 residues. Looked up from germline, CDR1 is SEHNR and CDR2 is FQNEAQ (reference sequence). CDR3 sequence: CASSFGTASPLHF. CDR3 nucleotides: TGTGCCAGCAGCTTCGGGACAGCTTCACCCCTCCACTTT.

This chain joins TRBV6-1 and TRBJ2-7; D gene unclear. There are 13 residues in the CDR3. Trimming shortened V by 8 bases and J by 5 bases, and 16 bases separated the two germline ends. Germline values: CDR1 MNHNS, CDR2 SASEGT. The CDR3 region is CASEKSPDDEQYF. The DNA for the CDR3 is TGTGCCAGCGAAAAATCCCCGGATGACGAGCAGTACTTC.

This chain joins TRBV30 and TRBJ2-3; D is uncertain. The V end lost 0 bases, the J end lost 3 bases, and 13 bases lay between the germline ends. The germline V gene has CDR1 GTSNPN and CDR2 SVGIG (reference sequence). CDR3 length: 15 residues. The CDR3 region is CAWSVGSYSTDTQYF. The CDR3, as DNA: TGTGCCTGGAGTGTCGGCAGCTATTCGACAGATACGCAGTATTTT.

The V and J genes are TRBV30 and TRBJ2-5, with 7 nucleotides matching TRBD2. The germline CDR1 and CDR2 sequences are GTSNPN and SVGIG (reference sequence). Losses at the gene ends were 3 bases for V and 4 bases for J; bases not matched to a gene: 8. This CDR3 contains 14 residues. CDR3 region: CAWRASGRGETQYF. In DNA form, the CDR3 reads TGTGCCTGGAGGGCTAGCGGCCGAGGAGAGACCCAGTACTTC. Variable domain in full (rest from reference TRBV30 and TRBJ2-5): SQTIHQWPATLVQPVGSPLSLECTVEGTSNPNLYWYRQAAGRGLQLLFYSVGIGQISSEVPQNLSASRPQDRQFILSSKKLLLSDSGFYLCAWRASGRGETQYFGPGTRLLVL.

V usage is TRBV5-1 and J usage is TRBJ2-7; 7 bases match TRBD1. The junction had 7 bases not matched to a gene; V was cut back by 7 bases and J by 0 bases. Germline V gene lookup returns CDR1 SGHRS and CDR2 YFSETQ. The CDR3 is 14 amino acids. The CDR3 DNA reads TGCGCCAGCGGACAGGACGGAAGCTCCTACGAGCAGTACTTC. This translates into CASGQDGSSYEQYF. The variable domain in full, completed from reference TRBV5-1 and TRBJ2-7, reads KAGVTQTPRYLIKTRGQQVTLSCSPISGHRSVSWYQQTPGQGLQFLFEYFSETQRNKGNFPGRFSGRQFSNSRSEMNVSTLELGDSALYLCASGQDGSSYEQYFGPGTRLTVT.

This clone was picked up a small number of times. V is TRBV7-3 and J is TRBJ1-1; no clear D gene. Germline loops: CDR1 SGHTA, CDR2 FQGTGA. The V and J ends lost 5 bases and 11 bases respectively, with 15 bases between them. CDR3 length: 12 amino acids. The CDR3 spells CASSIGRRRAFF. CDR3 coding DNA: TGTGCCAGCAGCATAGGACGGAGGCGGGCTTTCTTT.

V and J are TRBV4-1 and TRBJ2-1; tentatively, D is TRBD2 (6 bases). Germline CDR1 MGHRA, CDR2 YSYEKL. The length of the CDR3 is 16 residues. Trimming cost V 2 bases and J 3 bases, with 14 bases left between them. DNA of the CDR3: TGCGCCAGCAGCCAACCCAGGACTAACAACTACAATGAGCAGTTCTTC. This translates into CASSQPRTNNYNEQFF.

The chain combines TRBV19 with TRBJ2-3; no clear D gene. Germline V gene lookup returns CDR1 LNHDA and CDR2 SQIVND (reference sequence). V was cut by 2 bases and J by 1 base, with 13 bases left in between. This CDR3 spans 16 amino acids. DNA for the CDR3: TGTGCCAGTAGTATAATACGAGGATCGGGCACAGATACGCAGTATTTT. It is translated as CASSIIRGSGTDTQYF.

This clone was observed a single time. This rearrangement joins TRBV30 to TRBJ1-1, with D tentatively TRBD1 (5 bases). The V end lost 2 bases, the J end lost 0 bases, and 7 bases lay between the germline ends. Germline assignment: CDR1 GTSNPN and CDR2 SVGIG (reference sequence). The CDR3 length is 13 residues. The CDR3 region is CAWSRDLNTEAFF. The DNA of the CDR3 is TGTGCCTGGAGTAGGGACCTGAACACTGAAGCTTTCTTT.

The chain combines TRBV7-9 with TRBJ2-3; 9 bases match TRBD1. This CDR3 is built from 15 residues. Germline CDR1 reads SEHNR; CDR2 reads FQNEAQ (reference sequence). The V segment lost 3 bases and the J segment 4 bases; nucleotides outside the gene matches: 5. CDR3: CASSFTGTGSDTQYF. In DNA form, the CDR3 reads TGTGCCAGCAGCTTCACCGGGACAGGGTCAGATACGCAGTATTTT. Filled out from reference TRBV7-9 and TRBJ2-3, the complete variable domain reads DTGVSQNPRHKITKRGQNVTFRCDPISEHNRLYWYRQTLGQGPEFLTYFQNEAQLEKSRLLSDRFSAERPKGSFSTLEIQRTEQGDSAMYLCASSFTGTGSDTQYFGPGTRLTVL.

V and J are TRBV4-1 and TRBJ1-1, with D possibly TRBD1 on 6 matching bases. V dropped 1 base and J dropped 1 base, with 22 bases sitting between them. This CDR3 has 19 amino acids. Per germline, CDR1 MGHRA and CDR2 YSYEKL. The CDR3 region has the DNA TGCGCCAGCAGCCAAGTCCGGGCCCTAACTTTCAGGGGGAACACTGAAGCTTTCTTT. Amino acid sequence: CASSQVRALTFRGNTEAFF.

The chain recombines TRBV30 with TRBJ1-2; D not certain. V dropped 3 bases and J dropped 7 bases, with 12 bases sitting between them. The V gene's germline CDR1 is GTSNPN and CDR2 SVGIG (reference sequence). The CDR3 runs 12 residues. CDR3 loop: CAWRAGLGGYTF. The CDR3 region has the DNA TGTGCCTGGAGGGCAGGATTGGGTGGCTACACCTTC.

This clone was recorded a few times. The chain carries TRBV7-6 and TRBJ2-7; D might be TRBD1 (6 bases). Trimming cost V 0 bases and J 5 bases, with 11 bases left between them. Per germline, CDR1 SGHVS and CDR2 FNYEAQ. There are 14 residues in the CDR3. CDR3 amino acids: CASSLATGFHEQYF. CDR3 sequence (DNA): TGTGCCAGCAGCTTAGCCACAGGGTTCCACGAGCAGTACTTC. The full variable domain, in which reference TRBV7-6 and TRBJ2-7 provide the parts outside the CDR3, is GAGVSQSPRYKVTKRGQDVALRCDPISGHVSLYWYRQALGQGPEFLTYFNYEAQQDKSGLPNDRFSAERPEGSISTLTIQRTEQRDSAMYRCASSLATGFHEQYFGPGTRLTVT.

This chain links TRBV11-2 with TRBJ1-2, with 7 positions matching TRBD1. The germline CDR1 and CDR2 sequences are SGHAT and FQNNGV. V lost 0 bases and J lost 6; bases outside the gene matches: 1. The CDR3 runs to 13 residues. For the CDR3, the DNA is TGTGCCAGCAGCTTAGAAGGGGGCCATGGCTACACCTTC. Translation: CASSLEGGHGYTF.

The rearrangement uses TRBV5-4 and TRBJ2-5; TRBD1 matches at 7 bases. The CDR3 sequence is 14 residues long. Germline V gene lookup returns CDR1 SGHNT and CDR2 YYREEE (reference sequence). V trimming: 5 bases; J trimming: 5 bases; junction bases outside the gene matches: 9. The CDR3 is CASSRDSHEETQYF. For the CDR3, the DNA is TGTGCCAGCAGTCGGGACAGTCATGAGGAGACCCAGTACTTC.

The chain employs TRBV7-8 and TRBJ1-2; 9 bases align to TRBD1. Germline V lookup: CDR1 SGHVS, CDR2 FQNEAQ. This CDR3 is built from 15 residues. V dropped 1 base and J dropped 4; count of bases not matched to a gene: 4. DNA of the CDR3: TGTGCCAGCAGCTTAGTCGGGACAGGGATCTATGGCTACACCTTC. Amino acid sequence: CASSLVGTGIYGYTF.